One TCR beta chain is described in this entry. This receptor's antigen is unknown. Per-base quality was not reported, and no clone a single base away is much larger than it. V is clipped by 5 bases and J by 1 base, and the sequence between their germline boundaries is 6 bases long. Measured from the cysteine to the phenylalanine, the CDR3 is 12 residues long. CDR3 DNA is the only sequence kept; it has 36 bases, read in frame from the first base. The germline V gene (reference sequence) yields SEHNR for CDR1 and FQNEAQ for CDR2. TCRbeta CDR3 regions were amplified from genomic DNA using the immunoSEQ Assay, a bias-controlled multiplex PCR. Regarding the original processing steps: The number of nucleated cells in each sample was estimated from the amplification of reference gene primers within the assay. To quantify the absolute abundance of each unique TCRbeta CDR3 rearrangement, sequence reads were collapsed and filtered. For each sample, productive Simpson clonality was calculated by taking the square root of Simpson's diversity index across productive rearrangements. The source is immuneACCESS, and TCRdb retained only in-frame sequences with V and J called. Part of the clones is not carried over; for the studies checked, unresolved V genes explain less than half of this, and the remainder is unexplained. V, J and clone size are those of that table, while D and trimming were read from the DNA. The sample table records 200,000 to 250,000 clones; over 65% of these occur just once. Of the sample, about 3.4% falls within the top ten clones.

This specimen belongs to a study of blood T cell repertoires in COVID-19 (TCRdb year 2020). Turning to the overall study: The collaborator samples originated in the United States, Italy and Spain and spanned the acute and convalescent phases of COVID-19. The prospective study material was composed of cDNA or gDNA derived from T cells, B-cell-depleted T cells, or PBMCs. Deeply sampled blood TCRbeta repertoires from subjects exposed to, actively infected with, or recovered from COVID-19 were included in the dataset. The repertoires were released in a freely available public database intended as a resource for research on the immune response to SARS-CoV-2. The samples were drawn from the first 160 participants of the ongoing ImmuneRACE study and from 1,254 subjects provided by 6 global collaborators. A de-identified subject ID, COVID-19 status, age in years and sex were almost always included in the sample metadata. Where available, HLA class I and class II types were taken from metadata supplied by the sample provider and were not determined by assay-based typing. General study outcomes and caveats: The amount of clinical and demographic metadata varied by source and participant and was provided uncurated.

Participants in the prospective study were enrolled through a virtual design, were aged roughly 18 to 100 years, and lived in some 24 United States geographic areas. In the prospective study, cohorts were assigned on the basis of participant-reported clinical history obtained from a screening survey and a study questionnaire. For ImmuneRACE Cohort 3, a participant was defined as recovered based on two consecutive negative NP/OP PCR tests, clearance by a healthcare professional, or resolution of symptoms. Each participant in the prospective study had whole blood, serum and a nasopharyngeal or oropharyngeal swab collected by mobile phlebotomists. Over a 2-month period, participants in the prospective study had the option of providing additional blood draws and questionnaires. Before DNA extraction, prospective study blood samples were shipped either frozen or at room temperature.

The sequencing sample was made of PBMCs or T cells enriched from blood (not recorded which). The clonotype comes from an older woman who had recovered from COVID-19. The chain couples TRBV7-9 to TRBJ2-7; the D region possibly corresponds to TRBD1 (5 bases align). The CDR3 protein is CASSRQSYEQYF. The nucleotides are TGTGCCAGCAGCCGACAGTCCTACGAGCAGTACTTC.